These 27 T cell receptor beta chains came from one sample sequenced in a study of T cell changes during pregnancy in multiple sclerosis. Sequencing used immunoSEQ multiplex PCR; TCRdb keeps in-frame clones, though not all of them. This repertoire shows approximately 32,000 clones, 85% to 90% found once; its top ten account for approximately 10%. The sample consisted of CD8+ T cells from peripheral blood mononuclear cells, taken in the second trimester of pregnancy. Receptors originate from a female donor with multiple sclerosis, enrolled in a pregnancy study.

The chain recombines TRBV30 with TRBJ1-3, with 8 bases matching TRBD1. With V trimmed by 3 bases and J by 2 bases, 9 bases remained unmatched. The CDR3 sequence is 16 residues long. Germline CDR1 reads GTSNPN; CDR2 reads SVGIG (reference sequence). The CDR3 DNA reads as TGTGCCTGGAGAGGGACCCCGGACAGGGCTGGAAACACCATATATTTT. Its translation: CAWRGTPDRAGNTIYF. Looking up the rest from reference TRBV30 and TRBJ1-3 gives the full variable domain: SQTIHQWPATLVQPVGSPLSLECTVEGTSNPNLYWYRQAAGRGLQLLFYSVGIGQISSEVPQNLSASRPQDRQFILSSKKLLLSDSGFYLCAWRGTPDRAGNTIYFGEGSWLTVV.

CDR3 protein: CASSLYPTGPQETQYF. The CDR3 DNA follows: TGTGCCAGCAGCTTATACCCGACAGGGCCCCAAGAGACCCAGTACTTC. V gene TRBV7-9 combines with J gene TRBJ2-5, with 7 bases aligning to TRBD1. CDR3 length: 16 residues. Germline CDR1 SEHNR, CDR2 FQNEAQ (reference sequence). The J segment lost 1 base and the V segment lost 2 bases, leaving 7 bases of the junction unmatched. The entire variable domain, with the rest obtained from reference TRBV7-9 and TRBJ2-5, is as follows: DTGVSQNPRHKITKRGQNVTFRCDPISEHNRLYWYRQTLGQGPEFLTYFQNEAQLEKSRLLSDRFSAERPKGSFSTLEIQRTEQGDSAMYLCASSLYPTGPQETQYFGPGTRLLVL.

The CDR3 sequence: CASSLGGTGGEQYF. CDR3 DNA sequence: TGTGCCAGTAGTTTAGGCGGGACAGGGGGCGAGCAGTACTTC. This sequence joins TRBV19 and TRBJ2-7, with TRBD1 identical over 11 bases. Per germline, CDR1 LNHDA and CDR2 SQIVND (reference sequence). V shed 5 bases, J shed 6 bases, and the junction held 6 bases outside the gene matches. The length of the CDR3 is 14 residues.

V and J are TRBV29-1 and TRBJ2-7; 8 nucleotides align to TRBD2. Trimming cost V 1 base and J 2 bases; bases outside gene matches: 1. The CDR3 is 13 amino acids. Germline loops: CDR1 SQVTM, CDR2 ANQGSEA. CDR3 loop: CSVEAGGAYEQYF. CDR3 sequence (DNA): TGCAGCGTTGAAGCGGGGGGGGCCTACGAGCAGTACTTC.

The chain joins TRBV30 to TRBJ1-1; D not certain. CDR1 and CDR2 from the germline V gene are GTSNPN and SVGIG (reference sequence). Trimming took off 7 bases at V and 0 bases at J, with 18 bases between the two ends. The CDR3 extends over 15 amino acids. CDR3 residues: CASSYLTGLNTEAFF. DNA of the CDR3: TGTGCCTCTTCTTATTTGACGGGATTGAACACTGAAGCTTTCTTT. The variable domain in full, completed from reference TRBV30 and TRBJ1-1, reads SQTIHQWPATLVQPVGSPLSLECTVEGTSNPNLYWYRQAAGRGLQLLFYSVGIGQISSEVPQNLSASRPQDRQFILSSKKLLLSDSGFYLCASSYLTGLNTEAFFGQGTRLTVV.

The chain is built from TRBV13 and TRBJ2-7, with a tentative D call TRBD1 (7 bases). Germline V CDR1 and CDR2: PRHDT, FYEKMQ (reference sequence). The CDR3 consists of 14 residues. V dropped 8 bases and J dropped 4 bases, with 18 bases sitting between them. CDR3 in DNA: TGTGCCAGCCACCGGAGGGGGCAACCATACGAGCAGTACTTC. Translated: CASHRRGQPYEQYF.

CDR3 DNA: TGTGCCAGCAGCCAGGAACTAGCGGGAGTTTGGGACGAGCAGTACTTC. Its translation is CASSQELAGVWDEQYF. The genes are TRBV7-9 and TRBJ2-7; TRBD2 matches at 11 bases. Unmatched junction bases numbered 11, after V lost 5 bases and J lost 5 bases. The V gene's germline CDR1 is SEHNR and CDR2 FQNEAQ (reference sequence). The CDR3 runs 16 residues.

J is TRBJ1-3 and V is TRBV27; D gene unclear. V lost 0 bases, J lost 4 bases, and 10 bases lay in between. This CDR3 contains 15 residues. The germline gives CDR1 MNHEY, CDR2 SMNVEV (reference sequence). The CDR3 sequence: CASSLSGSLGNTIYF. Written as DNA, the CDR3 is TGTGCCAGCAGTTTATCTGGCTCCTTGGGAAACACCATATATTTT.

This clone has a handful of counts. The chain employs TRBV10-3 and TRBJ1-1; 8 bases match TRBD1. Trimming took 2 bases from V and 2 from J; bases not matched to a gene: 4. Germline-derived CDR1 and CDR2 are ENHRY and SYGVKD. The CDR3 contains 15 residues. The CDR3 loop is CAISELGQGNTEAFF. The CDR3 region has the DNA TGTGCCATCAGTGAGCTTGGACAGGGTAACACTGAAGCTTTCTTT.

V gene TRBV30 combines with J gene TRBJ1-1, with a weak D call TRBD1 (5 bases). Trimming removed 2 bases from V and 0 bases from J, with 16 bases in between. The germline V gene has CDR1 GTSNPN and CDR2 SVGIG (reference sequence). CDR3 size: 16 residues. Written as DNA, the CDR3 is TGTGCCTGGAGTATGGGGCATCCCCTCTTGAACACTGAAGCTTTCTTT. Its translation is CAWSMGHPLLNTEAFF.

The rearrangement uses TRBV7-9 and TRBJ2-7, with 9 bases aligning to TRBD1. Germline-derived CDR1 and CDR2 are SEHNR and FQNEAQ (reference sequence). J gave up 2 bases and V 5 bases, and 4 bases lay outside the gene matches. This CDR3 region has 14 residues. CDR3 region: CASSPQGAAYEQYF. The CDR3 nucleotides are TGTGCCAGCAGCCCACAGGGGGCCGCCTACGAGCAGTACTTC. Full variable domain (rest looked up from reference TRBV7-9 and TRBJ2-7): DTGVSQNPRHKITKRGQNVTFRCDPISEHNRLYWYRQTLGQGPEFLTYFQNEAQLEKSRLLSDRFSAERPKGSFSTLEIQRTEQGDSAMYLCASSPQGAAYEQYFGPGTRLTVT.

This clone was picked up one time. The CDR3 bases are TGTGCCAGCAGCTGGGGACAGGGGGCAGGCTCCTACGAGCAGTACTTC. Residues: CASSWGQGAGSYEQYF. The V and J genes are TRBV11-3 and TRBJ2-7, with 12 bases identical to TRBD1. CDR1 and CDR2 (germline): SGHNT, YENEEA. Germline trimming cut 4 bases from V and 0 bases from J; bases unmatched to any gene: 4. The CDR3 is 16 amino acids.

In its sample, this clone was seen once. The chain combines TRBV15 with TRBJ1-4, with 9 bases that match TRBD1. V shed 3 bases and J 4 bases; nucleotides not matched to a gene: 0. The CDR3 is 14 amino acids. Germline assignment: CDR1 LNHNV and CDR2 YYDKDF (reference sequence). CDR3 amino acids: CATSRDRGNEKLFF. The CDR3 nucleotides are TGTGCCACCAGCAGGGACAGGGGTAATGAAAAACTGTTTTTT.

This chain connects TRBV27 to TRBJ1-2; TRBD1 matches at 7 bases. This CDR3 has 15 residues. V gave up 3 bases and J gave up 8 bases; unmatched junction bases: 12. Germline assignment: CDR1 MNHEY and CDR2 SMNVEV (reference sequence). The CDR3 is CASSFGGPTGEGYTF. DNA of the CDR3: TGTGCCAGCAGTTTTGGGGGTCCTACAGGGGAAGGCTACACCTTC.

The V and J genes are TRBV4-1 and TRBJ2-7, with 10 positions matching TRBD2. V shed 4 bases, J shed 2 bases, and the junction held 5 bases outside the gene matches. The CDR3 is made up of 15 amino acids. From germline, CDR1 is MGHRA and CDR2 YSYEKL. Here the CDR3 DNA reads TGCGCCAGCAGCCTCTCTAGCGGGAGTACCTACGAGCAGTACTTC. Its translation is CASSLSSGSTYEQYF.

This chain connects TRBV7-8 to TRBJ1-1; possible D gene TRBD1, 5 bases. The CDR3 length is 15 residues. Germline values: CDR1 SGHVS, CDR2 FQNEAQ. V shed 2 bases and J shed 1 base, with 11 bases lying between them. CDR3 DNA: TGTGCCAGCAGCTTAAGGGCAGGACAGAACACTGAAGCTTTCTTT. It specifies CASSLRAGQNTEAFF.

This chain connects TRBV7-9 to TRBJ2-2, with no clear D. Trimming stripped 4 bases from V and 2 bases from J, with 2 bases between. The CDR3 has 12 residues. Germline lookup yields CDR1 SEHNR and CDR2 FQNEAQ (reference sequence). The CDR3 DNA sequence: TGTGCCAGCAGCTCTAACACCGGGGAGCTGTTTTTT. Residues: CASSSNTGELFF.

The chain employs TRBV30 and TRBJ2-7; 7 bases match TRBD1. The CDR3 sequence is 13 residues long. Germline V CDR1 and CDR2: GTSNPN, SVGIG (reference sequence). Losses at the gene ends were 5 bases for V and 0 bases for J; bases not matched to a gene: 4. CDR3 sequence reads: CAWETGSSYEQYF. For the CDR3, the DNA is TGTGCCTGGGAGACAGGGAGCTCCTACGAGCAGTACTTC.

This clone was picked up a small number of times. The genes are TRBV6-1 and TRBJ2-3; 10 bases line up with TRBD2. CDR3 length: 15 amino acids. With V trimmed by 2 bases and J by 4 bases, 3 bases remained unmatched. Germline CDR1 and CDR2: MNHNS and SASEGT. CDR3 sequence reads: CASSEKAGGPDTQYF. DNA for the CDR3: TGTGCCAGCAGTGAAAAAGCGGGGGGGCCAGATACGCAGTATTTT.

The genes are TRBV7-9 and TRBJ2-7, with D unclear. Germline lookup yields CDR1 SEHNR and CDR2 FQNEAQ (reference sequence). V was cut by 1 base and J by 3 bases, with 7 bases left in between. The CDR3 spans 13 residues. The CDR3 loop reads CASSLGAFYEQYF. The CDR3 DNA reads TGTGCCAGCAGCTTAGGGGCTTTCTACGAGCAGTACTTC.

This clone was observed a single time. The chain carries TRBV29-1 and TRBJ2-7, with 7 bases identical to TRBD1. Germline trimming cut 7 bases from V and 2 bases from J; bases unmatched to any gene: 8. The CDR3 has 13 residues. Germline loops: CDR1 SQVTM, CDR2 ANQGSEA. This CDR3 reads CSAGRDSTYEQYF. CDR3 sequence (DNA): TGCAGCGCTGGCCGGGACAGCACCTACGAGCAGTACTTC.

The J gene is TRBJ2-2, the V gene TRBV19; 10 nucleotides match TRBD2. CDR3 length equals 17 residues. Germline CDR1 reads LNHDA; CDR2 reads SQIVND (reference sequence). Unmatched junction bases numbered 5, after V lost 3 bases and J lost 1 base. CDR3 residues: CASSIIEREGNTGELFF. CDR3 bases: TGTGCCAGTAGTATTATTGAGCGGGAGGGGAACACCGGGGAGCTGTTTTTT.

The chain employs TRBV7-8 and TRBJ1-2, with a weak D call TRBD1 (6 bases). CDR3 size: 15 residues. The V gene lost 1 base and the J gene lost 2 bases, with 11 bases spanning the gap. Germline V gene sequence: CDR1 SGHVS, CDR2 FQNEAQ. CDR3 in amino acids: CASSLGTANNYGYTF. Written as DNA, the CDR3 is TGTGCCAGCAGCTTAGGGACAGCTAACAACTATGGCTACACCTTC. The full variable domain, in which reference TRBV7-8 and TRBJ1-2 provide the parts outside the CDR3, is GAGVSQSPRYKVAKRGQDVALRCDPISGHVSLFWYQQALGQGPEFLTYFQNEAQLDKSGLPSDRFFAERPEGSVSTLKIQRTQQEDSAVYLCASSLGTANNYGYTFGSGTRLTVV.

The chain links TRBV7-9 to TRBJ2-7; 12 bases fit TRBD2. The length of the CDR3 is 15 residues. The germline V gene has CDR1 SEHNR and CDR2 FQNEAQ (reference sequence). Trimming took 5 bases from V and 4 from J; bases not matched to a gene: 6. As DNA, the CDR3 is TGTGCCAGCAGCCCCCGACTAGCGGGAGCTTACGAGCAGTACTTC. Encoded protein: CASSPRLAGAYEQYF.

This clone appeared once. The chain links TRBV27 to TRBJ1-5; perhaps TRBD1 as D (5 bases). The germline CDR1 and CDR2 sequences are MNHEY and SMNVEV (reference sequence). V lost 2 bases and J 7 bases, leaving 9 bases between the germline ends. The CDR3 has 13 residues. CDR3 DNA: TGTGCCAGCAGTTTAGGGGGGGTCCAGCCCCAGCATTTT. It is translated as CASSLGGVQPQHF.

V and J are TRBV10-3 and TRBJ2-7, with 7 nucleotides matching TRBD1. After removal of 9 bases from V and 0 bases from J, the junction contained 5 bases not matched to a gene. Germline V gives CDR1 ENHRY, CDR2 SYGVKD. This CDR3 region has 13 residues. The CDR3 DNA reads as TGTGCCATACAGGACAGGAGCTCCTACGAGCAGTACTTC. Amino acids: CAIQDRSSYEQYF.

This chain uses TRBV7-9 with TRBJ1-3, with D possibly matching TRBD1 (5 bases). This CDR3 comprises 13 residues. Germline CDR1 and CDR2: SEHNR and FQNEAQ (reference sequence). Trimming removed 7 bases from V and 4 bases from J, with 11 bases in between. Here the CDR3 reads CASTGAMGNTIYF. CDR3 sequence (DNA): TGTGCCAGCACTGGGGCAATGGGAAACACCATATATTTT.